The clone carrying this TCR beta chain appeared a few times. The antigen is not known. TCRdb re-analysed the 5' RACE reads in MiXCR, keeping a single row per CDR3 protein. The sample has a few hundred thousand distinct CDR3 sequences, around 30% seen once. These data come from a study of T-cell memory formation after mild COVID-19. Study-level findings and limits: Later expanders leaned CD4+, whereas day 15 to 85 contracting clones were balanced CD4/CD8. CM and EM subsets held most contracting CD4+ clones; EMRA held CD8+ ones.

The sequencing input was PBMCs or a T cell subset sorted from them (not recorded which). This clonotype originated in an adult woman who had mild COVID-19 (a few samples of this study predate the infection). Cell type and time point are not known.

In DNA, the CDR3 is TGTGCCAGCAGCACCACCTCTAACCGGGACAGGGTATGGCTGCCCATCTACGAGCAGTACTTC. Its translation is CASSTTSNRDRVWLPIYEQYF. This rearrangement joins TRBV11-2 to TRBJ2-7; 9 positions match TRBD1. Germline V lookup: CDR1 SGHAT, CDR2 FQNNGV. V dropped 5 bases and J dropped 3; count of bases not matched to a gene: 26. The CDR3 spans 21 residues.